The 20 T cell receptor beta chains presented below share a single source sample, sequenced in a study of T-cell reconstitution after alpha-beta-depleted transplantation in children (dated by TCRdb to between 2015 and 2016). The intended sense of this specimen's treatment or condition label: allogeneic hematopoietic cell transplantation with graft depleted of TCRalphabeta T cells and CD19 B cells. Library prep was done by PCR. The sequencer was an Illumina HiSeq 2500. To normalize quantification of the TCRbeta repertoire, the TCR libraries were built with molecular barcoding that relied on unique molecular identifiers. The raw public data were reprocessed by TCRdb itself: fastp quality trimming at Q25, MiXCR clonotype calling, in-frame beta chains only. Identical CDR3 proteins give one entry, which carries the most common genes and DNA. A total of approximately 630,000 distinct CDR3 sequences appear in this sample, 13% of them only once. Roughly 0.84% of the sample is taken by the ten largest.

The sequencing used PBMCs, collected before TCRalphabeta/CD19-depleted stem cell transplant. These TCRs come from a girl aged 2 to 10 with congenital amegakaryocytic thrombocytopenia, due to receive a stem cell transplant.

This chain uses TRBV7-8 with TRBJ2-3, with D perhaps TRBD2 (6 bases). Germline-derived CDR1 and CDR2 are SGHVS and FQNEAQ. The CDR3 is 19 amino acids. The V and J ends lost 1 base and 2 bases respectively, with 22 bases between them. DNA of the CDR3: TGTGCCAGCAGCTTAGTGGAATTGGGACTCCAACTTTCCACAGATACGCAGTATTTT. Amino acid sequence: CASSLVELGLQLSTDTQYF. The variable domain in full, completed from reference TRBV7-8 and TRBJ2-3, reads GAGVSQSPRYKVAKRGQDVALRCDPISGHVSLFWYQQALGQGPEFLTYFQNEAQLDKSGLPSDRFFAERPEGSVSTLKIQRTQQEDSAVYLCASSLVELGLQLSTDTQYFGPGTRLTVL.

Details on this clonotype: One base away lies a much larger clone, so this may be a sequencing read error. This chain connects TRBV28 to TRBJ2-1, with TRBD1 matching over 7 bases. This CDR3 contains 12 residues. Per the germline V gene, CDR1 is MDHEN and CDR2 is SYDVKM. Here the CDR3 DNA reads TGTGCCAGCCGACAGGGTTTGAATGAGGAGTTCTTC. It specifies CASRQGLNEEFF.

The CDR3: CASSELDQETQYF. CDR3 coding DNA: TGTGCCAGCAGTGAACTAGACCAAGAGACCCAGTACTTC. The chain combines TRBV2 with TRBJ2-5; no reliable D call. The length of the CDR3 is 13 residues. Deletions cut 2 bases from V and 0 bases from J, with 4 bases between. Looked up from germline, CDR1 is SNHLY and CDR2 is FYNNEI.

About this clonotype: One junction end disagrees with the germline gene, perhaps due to a read error. CDR3 protein: CAISLQGPQGTQYF. CDR3 in DNA: TGTGCCATCTCTTTACAGGGGCCCCAAGGGACCCAGTACTTC. The rearrangement links TRBV28 to TRBJ2-5; 7 positions agree with TRBD1. From germline, CDR1 is MDHEN and CDR2 SYDVKM. The CDR3 extends over 14 amino acids.

The sample holds a few counts of this clonotype. The rearrangement links TRBV6-2 or TRBV6-3 to TRBJ2-1; D possibly corresponds to TRBD2 (6 bases). Trimming shortened V by 0 bases and J by 2 bases, and 14 bases separated the two germline ends. The CDR3 is 17 amino acids. The germline gives CDR1 MNHEY, CDR2 SVGEGT. For the CDR3, the DNA is TGTGCCAGCAGTTACTCGACCGGGAGTCAAACCTACAATGAGCAGTTCTTC. As protein: CASSYSTGSQTYNEQFF.

This clonotype was seen a handful of times. The CDR3 bases are TGCAGTGCTAGTGGCGGGGGCTCCCCGCTTCAAGAGACCCAGTACTTC. Translated: CSASGGGSPLQETQYF. The genes are TRBV20-1 and TRBJ2-5; D possibly corresponds to TRBD2 (7 bases). CDR3 length: 16 amino acids. V was cut by 3 bases and J by 2 bases, with 19 bases left in between. The germline V gene has CDR1 DFQATT and CDR2 SNEGSKA (reference sequence).

The chain links TRBV20-1 to TRBJ1-1; the match to TRBD1 covers 7 bases. Trimming removed 0 bases from V and 1 base from J; junction bases left unmatched: 5. CDR3 length: 15 amino acids. Germline V gives CDR1 DFQATT, CDR2 SNEGSKA (reference sequence). The DNA of the CDR3 is TGCAGTGCTAGAGAGCGACAGGGAACGAACACTGAAGCTTTCTTT. Its protein is CSARERQGTNTEAFF.

The rearrangement links TRBV20-1 to TRBJ2-7; TRBD1 matches at 8 bases. The CDR3 sequence is 14 residues long. J was trimmed by 5 bases and V by 1 base; bases with no gene match: 7. Germline V gene data show CDR1 as DFQATT and CDR2 as SNEGSKA (reference sequence). The CDR3, as DNA: TGCAGTGCTAGAGCCGGGACAGGATCCGACGAGCAGTACTTC. Translation gives CSARAGTGSDEQYF.

Note on this clonotype: Germline and junction disagree at one end, which may indicate a read error. This chain connects TRBV20-1 to TRBJ2-1, with TRBD2 matching over 8 bases. The CDR3 runs 17 residues. CDR1 is DFQATT and CDR2 is SNEGSKA in the germline V gene (reference sequence). The CDR3 sequence is CCARDGRAGGTYNEQFF. Written as DNA, the CDR3 is TGCTGTGCTAGAGATGGCCGGGCGGGAGGTACCTACAATGAGCAGTTCTTC.

At least ten counts were recorded for this clonotype. V is TRBV20-1 and J is TRBJ2-7; TRBD2 matches at 7 bases. V trimming: 3 bases; J trimming: 4 bases; junction bases outside the gene matches: 12. The CDR3 covers 15 residues. Germline CDR1 DFQATT, CDR2 SNEGSKA (reference sequence). This chain's CDR3 is CSASRTGTKRYEQYF. DNA for the CDR3: TGCAGTGCTAGCCGAACCGGGACTAAGAGATACGAGCAGTACTTC.

This chain uses TRBV11-2 with TRBJ1-1; D not certain. Germline V gene lookup returns CDR1 SGHAT and CDR2 FQNNGV. The V gene lost 7 bases and the J gene lost 1 base, with 31 bases spanning the gap. The CDR3 is 20 amino acids. The CDR3 region has the DNA TGTGCCAGCACCCCCACTTTAGACCCGACACCCTATGTACCGAACACTGAAGCTTTCTTT. Translated, it gives CASTPTLDPTPYVPNTEAFF. The whole variable domain, remainder taken from reference TRBV11-2 and TRBJ1-1, is EAGVAQSPRYKIIEKRQSVAFWCNPISGHATLYWYQQILGQGPKLLIQFQNNGVVDDSQLPKDRFSAERLKGVDSTLKIQPAKLEDSAVYLCASTPTLDPTPYVPNTEAFFGQGTRLTVV.

This clonotype was found many times. The rearrangement links TRBV20-1 to TRBJ2-3; 9 bases map to TRBD2. The CDR3 sequence is 14 residues long. The ends lost 5 bases at V and 1 base at J; junction bases unmatched: 4. Germline loops: CDR1 DFQATT, CDR2 SNEGSKA (reference sequence). In nucleotides, the CDR3 is TGCAGTGCTTCGGCGGGAGGGCGCACAGATACGCAGTATTTT. It translates to CSASAGGRTDTQYF.

This clonotype came up a few times. The V call is TRBV12-3 or TRBV12-4, the J call TRBJ2-1, with 7 positions matching TRBD2. The junction had 24 bases not matched to a gene; V was cut back by 8 bases and J by 5 bases. CDR3 length: 19 amino acids. The CDR3 is CASSLGVLVASGKHNEQFF. CDR3 sequence (DNA): TGTGCCAGCTCCCTAGGGGTGTTGGTGGCTAGCGGTAAACACAATGAGCAGTTCTTC.

This clonotype was detected only a few times. J is TRBJ2-7 and V is TRBV27; TRBD2 is a possible D gene (6 bases). V lost 1 base and J lost 3, with 25 bases in between. The CDR3 has 19 amino acids. Per germline, CDR1 MNHEY and CDR2 SMNVEV (reference sequence). The CDR3 protein is CASSLLALKSGRMYYEQYF. CDR3 DNA: TGTGCCAGCAGTTTATTGGCCCTCAAGTCAGGGAGGATGTACTACGAGCAGTACTTC.

The V and J genes are TRBV5-1 and TRBJ1-5; TRBD1 is a possible D gene (5 bases). Trimming cost V 4 bases and J 5 bases, with 16 bases left between them. CDR3 length equals 15 residues. Germline V CDR1 and CDR2: SGHRS, YFSETQ. The CDR3 is CASSPGGGGDQPQHF. As DNA, the CDR3 is TGCGCCAGCAGCCCTGGTGGGGGTGGGGATCAGCCCCAGCATTTT.

This chain uses TRBV3-1 with TRBJ2-7, with D possibly matching TRBD1 (6 bases). Trimming removed 5 bases at V and 2 bases at J, with 16 bases between. The CDR3 covers 15 residues. CDR1 LGHDT and CDR2 YNNKEL come from the germline V gene (reference sequence). The CDR3 coding sequence is TGTGCCAGCAGCAGACGGTTACAGGGTGCCTACGAGCAGTACTTC. As protein: CASSRRLQGAYEQYF.

This clonotype was observed once. A much larger clone is a single base away; this may be a read error. This chain connects TRBV4-1 to TRBJ1-1; TRBD1 is a possible D gene (5 bases). Per germline, CDR1 MGHRA and CDR2 YSYEKL. This CDR3 has 15 residues. V was clipped by 4 bases and J by 5 bases, with 17 bases between them. The CDR3 bases are TGCGCCAGCAGCCGAGAGGCAGGGCTGGGGACTGAAGCTTTCTTT. Its translation: CASSREAGLGTEAFF.

The rearrangement links TRBV20-1 to TRBJ2-2; D not certain. V lost 2 bases and J lost 4, with 11 bases in between. The CDR3 length is 14 residues. Looked up from germline, CDR1 is DFQATT and CDR2 is SNEGSKA (reference sequence). CDR3 loop: CSARSLFRTGELFF. The CDR3 DNA reads TGCAGTGCTAGATCCTTATTCCGCACCGGGGAGCTGTTTTTT.

J is TRBJ2-2 and V is TRBV5-1; possible D gene TRBD2, 6 bases. The germline CDR1 and CDR2 sequences are SGHRS and YFSETQ. V lost 6 bases and J lost 6, with 18 bases in between. CDR3 length equals 15 residues. CDR3 protein: CASKLEAGSAGELFF. The CDR3 coding sequence is TGCGCCAGCAAGCTCGAGGCGGGATCTGCCGGGGAGCTGTTTTTT.

This clonotype showed up just a few times. The chain has TRBV5-1 and TRBJ2-7, with 9 bases lining up with TRBD1. Germline V CDR1 and CDR2: SGHRS, YFSETQ. The CDR3 consists of 16 residues. With V trimmed by 4 bases and J by 7 bases, 15 bases remained unmatched. Written as DNA, the CDR3 is TGCGCCAGCAGCAGGATGCCGGGACAGGGAAGGGAGGAGCAGTACTTC. Residues: CASSRMPGQGREEQYF.